This T cell receptor beta chain was captured by sequencing in a study of CD8+ T cells in alopecia areata. Regarding the study as a whole: Sequence data from scalp samples additionally include resident alphabeta T cells of normal skin. Scalp lesions, especially in alopecia totalis/universalis, had higher clonality than normal scalp.

Looked up from germline, CDR1 is SGDLS and CDR2 is YYNGEE. The CDR3 covers 15 residues. Trimming cost V 0 bases and J 6 bases, with 15 bases left between them. Extracted RNA was reverse transcribed into cDNA, the sequencing template. Data came from immunoSEQ multiplex PCR; TCRdb stores just in-frame clones and leaves some out. The table includes more than 95,000 clones, around 50% detected once. For this clone: Its antigen is unknown.

The source is a human donor in good health. The rearrangement joins TRBV9 to TRBJ2-5; D may be TRBD1 or TRBD2 (6 bases each). Sequenced sample: CD4+ T cells sorted from blood. CDR3 in amino acids: CASSVATGARQTQYF. The CDR3 DNA reads as TGTGCCAGCAGCGTAGCTACGGGGGCGCGGCAGACCCAGTACTTC.